This TCR beta chain was sequenced for a study of cytomegalovirus exposure and HLA in healthy donors. At the level of the study: Findings of an earlier analysis included around 120 million unique TCR beta sequences from around 180 million T cells. Findings and caveats of the study: In an earlier analysis, in some 500 donors, most V segments appeared productive either ~87% or ~30% of the time. As a later analysis revealed, most CMV-associated TCR beta chains appeared HLA-restricted.

The CDR3 consists of 17 residues. CDR1 is SGHRS and CDR2 is YFSETQ in the germline V gene. V was pared by 2 bases and J by 3 bases, with 10 bases of the junction left unmatched. PCR used 60 Vbeta primers and 13 Jbeta primers. Only in-frame clones appear in the TCRdb table, and some are missing; sequencing was by immunoSEQ multiplex PCR. This sample contains around 80,000 clones. To note about this clone: The antigen is undetermined.

This receptor was taken from a man aged 35 to 55 in good health and CMV-seronegative. The chain has TRBV5-1 and TRBJ1-4, with 7 bases aligning to TRBD1. Input material: PBMCs. Here the CDR3 DNA reads TGCGCCAGCAGCTTTCGTCCGGCAGGGGGATCTAATGAAAAACTGTTTTTT. It yields the protein CASSFRPAGGSNEKLFF. The whole variable domain, remainder taken from reference TRBV5-1 and TRBJ1-4, is KAGVTQTPRYLIKTRGQQVTLSCSPISGHRSVSWYQQTPGQGLQFLFEYFSETQRNKGNFPGRFSGRQFSNSRSEMNVSTLELGDSALYLCASSFRPAGGSNEKLFFGSGTQLSVL.